This TCR beta chain was documented in a study of T cells in Graves' hyperthyroidism and ophthalmopathy. The study excluded patients with uncontrolled infection, other autoimmune disease, pregnancy or lactation. Study findings and constraints: Most thyroid clonotypes expanded above 0.001 were also detected in blood. By a 13 V-J model, ophthalmopathy was set apart from stable hyperthyroidism.

Using RNA transcripts as the source, TCR beta CDR3 regions were amplified. The TCR CDR3 first-round RT-PCR relied on the HTBI primer set. One entry per CDR3 protein results from TCRdb running MiXCR on the multiplex PCR reads. Of 540,000 or so distinct CDR3 sequences in the sample, 40% to 55% are singletons; the top ten hold 15% to 20%. V was shortened by 2 bases and J by 6 bases, with 11 bases between the two germline ends. The V gene's germline CDR1 is SGHVS and CDR2 FNYEAQ. The CDR3 extends over 14 amino acids. This clonotype was counted once. The target antigen is unknown. This TCR was sampled from an adult woman with Graves' disease, either hyperthyroidism or ophthalmopathy (not recorded which). The chain has TRBV7-6 and TRBJ2-1; D not resolved. The sample comprised peripheral blood or thyroid tissue (not recorded which). The CDR3 is CASSLLETGNEQFF. The CDR3 DNA reads as TGTGCCAGCAGCTTACTAGAAACTGGCAATGAGCAGTTCTTC.